The next 2 T cell receptor beta chains were all read from a single sample in a study of T-cell reconstitution after alpha-beta-depleted transplantation in children. The library targeted TCRbeta and was prepared with unique molecular identifiers. MiXCR, applied by TCRdb to the PCR reads, yields one record per CDR3 protein. In the table there are fewer than 250,000 distinct CDR3 sequences, around 7.8% of which are singletons. The specimen was PBMCs, mostly from graft donor cells, collected 180 days after TCRalphabeta/CD19-depleted stem cell transplant. These receptors all come from a male patient younger than 18 who had a stem cell transplant for acute lymphoblastic leukemia, so the T cells may come from the graft donor.

This clonotype came up many times. The chain combines TRBV12-3 or TRBV12-4 with TRBJ2-7; D may correspond to TRBD1 or TRBD2 (5 bases each). The CDR3 spans 15 residues. Trimming shortened V by 5 bases and J by 2 bases, and 16 bases separated the two germline ends. CDR3 in amino acids: CASSPVGRGPYEQYF. For the CDR3, the DNA is TGTGCCAGCAGTCCGGTGGGACGGGGTCCCTACGAGCAGTACTTC.

This clonotype appeared many times. CDR3 loop: CASSLGAGIGTDTQYF. Here the CDR3 DNA reads TGTGCCAGCAGCTTAGGAGCCGGAATAGGGACAGATACGCAGTATTTT. V usage is TRBV11-3 and J usage is TRBJ2-3, with D unresolved. The CDR3 has 16 amino acids. V was pared by 1 base and J by 3 bases, with 14 bases between. The germline V gene encodes CDR1 SGHNT and CDR2 YENEEA.